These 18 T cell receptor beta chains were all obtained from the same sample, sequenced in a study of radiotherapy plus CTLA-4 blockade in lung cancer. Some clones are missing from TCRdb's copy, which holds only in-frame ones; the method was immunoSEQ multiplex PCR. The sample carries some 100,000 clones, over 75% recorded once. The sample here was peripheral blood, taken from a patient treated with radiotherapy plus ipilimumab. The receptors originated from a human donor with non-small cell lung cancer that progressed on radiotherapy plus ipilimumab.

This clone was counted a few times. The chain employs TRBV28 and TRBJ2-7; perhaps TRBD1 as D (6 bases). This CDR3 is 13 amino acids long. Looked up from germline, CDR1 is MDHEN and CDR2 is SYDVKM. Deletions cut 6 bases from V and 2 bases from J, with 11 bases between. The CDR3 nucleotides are TGTGCCAGCAGGCCAGGGGTGGCCTACGAGCAGTACTTC. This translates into CASRPGVAYEQYF.

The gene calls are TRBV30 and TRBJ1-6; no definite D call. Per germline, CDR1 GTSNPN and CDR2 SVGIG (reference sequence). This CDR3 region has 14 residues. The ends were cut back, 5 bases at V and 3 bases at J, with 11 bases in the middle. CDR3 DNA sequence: TGTGCCTGGGGATATAGGGACTATAATTCACCCCTCCACTTT. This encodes CAWGYRDYNSPLHF.

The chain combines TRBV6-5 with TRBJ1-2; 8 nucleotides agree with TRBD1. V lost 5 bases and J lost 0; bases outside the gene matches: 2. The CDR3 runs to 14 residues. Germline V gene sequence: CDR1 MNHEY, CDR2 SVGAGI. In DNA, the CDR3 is TGTGCCAGCAGTAGACAGGGGACTAACTATGGCTACACCTTC. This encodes CASSRQGTNYGYTF.

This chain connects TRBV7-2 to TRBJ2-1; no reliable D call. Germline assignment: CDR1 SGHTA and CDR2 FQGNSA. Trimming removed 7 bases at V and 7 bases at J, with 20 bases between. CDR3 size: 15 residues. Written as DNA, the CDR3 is TGTGCCAGCACCTCAAGTAGCCCCGTAGGGAATGAGCAGTTCTTC. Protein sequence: CASTSSSPVGNEQFF.

This CDR3 reads CASSLDRGAREQYF. In nucleotides, the CDR3 is TGTGCCAGCAGCTTAGATCGAGGGGCGCGTGAGCAGTACTTC. This rearrangement joins TRBV7-6 to TRBJ2-5; D is perhaps TRBD1 or TRBD2 (5 bases each). The CDR3 contains 14 residues. CDR1 and CDR2 from the germline V gene are SGHVS and FNYEAQ. Trimming stripped 1 base from V and 11 bases from J, with 17 bases between.

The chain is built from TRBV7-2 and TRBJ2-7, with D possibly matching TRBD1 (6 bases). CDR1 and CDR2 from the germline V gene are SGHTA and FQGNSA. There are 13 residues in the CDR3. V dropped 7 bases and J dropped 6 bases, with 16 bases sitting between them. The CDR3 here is CASNLNREREQYF. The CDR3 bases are TGTGCCAGCAACCTTAACAGGGAACGCGAGCAGTACTTC.

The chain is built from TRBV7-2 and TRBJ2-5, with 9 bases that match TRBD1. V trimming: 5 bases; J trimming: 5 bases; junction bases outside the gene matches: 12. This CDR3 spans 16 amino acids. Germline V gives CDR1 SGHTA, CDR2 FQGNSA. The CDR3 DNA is TGTGCCAGCAGCCTCCAACAGGGGGCTTCTGGGGAGACCCAGTACTTC. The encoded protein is CASSLQQGASGETQYF.

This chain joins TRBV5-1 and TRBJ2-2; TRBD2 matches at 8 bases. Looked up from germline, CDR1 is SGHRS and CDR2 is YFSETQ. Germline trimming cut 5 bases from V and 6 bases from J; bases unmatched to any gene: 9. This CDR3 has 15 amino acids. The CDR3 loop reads CASRPKRGLAGELFF. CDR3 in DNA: TGCGCCAGCAGACCTAAGCGGGGACTAGCCGGGGAGCTGTTTTTT.

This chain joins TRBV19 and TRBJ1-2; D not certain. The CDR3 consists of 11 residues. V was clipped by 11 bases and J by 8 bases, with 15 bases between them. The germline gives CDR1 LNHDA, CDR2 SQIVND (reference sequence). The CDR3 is CAVQFRSGYTF. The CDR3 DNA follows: TGTGCCGTACAGTTTCGCTCGGGCTACACCTTC.

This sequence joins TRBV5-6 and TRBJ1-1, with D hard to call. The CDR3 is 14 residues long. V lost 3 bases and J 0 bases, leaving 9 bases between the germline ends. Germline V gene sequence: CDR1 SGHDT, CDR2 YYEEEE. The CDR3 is CASSWAGLNTEAFF. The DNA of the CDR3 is TGTGCCAGCAGCTGGGCAGGCTTGAACACTGAAGCTTTCTTT.

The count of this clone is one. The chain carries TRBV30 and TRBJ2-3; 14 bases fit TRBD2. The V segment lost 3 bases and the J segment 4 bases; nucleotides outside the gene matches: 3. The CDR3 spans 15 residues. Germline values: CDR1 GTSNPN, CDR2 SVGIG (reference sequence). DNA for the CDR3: TGTGCCTGGAGGACTAGCGGGAGGGCCGCAGATACGCAGTATTTT. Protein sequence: CAWRTSGRAADTQYF. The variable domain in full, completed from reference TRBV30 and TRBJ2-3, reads SQTIHQWPATLVQPVGSPLSLECTVEGTSNPNLYWYRQAAGRGLQLLFYSVGIGQISSEVPQNLSASRPQDRQFILSSKKLLLSDSGFYLCAWRTSGRAADTQYFGPGTRLTVL.

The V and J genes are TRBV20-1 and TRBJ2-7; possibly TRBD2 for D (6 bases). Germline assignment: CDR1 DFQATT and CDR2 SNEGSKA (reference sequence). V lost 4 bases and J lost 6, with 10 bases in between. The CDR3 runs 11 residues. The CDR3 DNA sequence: TGCAGTGCTACGCGGGGTCCCGAGCAGTACTTC. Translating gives CSATRGPEQYF.

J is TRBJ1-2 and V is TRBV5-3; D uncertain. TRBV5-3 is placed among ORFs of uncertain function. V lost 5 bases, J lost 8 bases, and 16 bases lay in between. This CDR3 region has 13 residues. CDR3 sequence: CARRSSGFGGYTF. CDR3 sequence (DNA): TGTGCCAGAAGATCTTCCGGTTTCGGGGGCTACACCTTC.

The CDR3 DNA is TGCAGTGCTAGGGATCGCGGGGGCTACACCTTC. The encoded protein is CSARDRGGYTF. The chain is built from TRBV20-1 and TRBJ1-2, with D unclear. V dropped 3 bases and J dropped 8 bases, with 10 bases sitting between them. CDR1 and CDR2 (germline): DFQATT, SNEGSKA (reference sequence). This CDR3 contains 11 residues.

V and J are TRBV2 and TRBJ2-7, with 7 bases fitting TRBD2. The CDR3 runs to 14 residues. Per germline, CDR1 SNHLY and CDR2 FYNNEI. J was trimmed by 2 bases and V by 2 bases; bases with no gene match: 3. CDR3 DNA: TGTGCCAGCAGTGAATGGGAGGGCCCCTACGAGCAGTACTTC. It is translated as CASSEWEGPYEQYF.

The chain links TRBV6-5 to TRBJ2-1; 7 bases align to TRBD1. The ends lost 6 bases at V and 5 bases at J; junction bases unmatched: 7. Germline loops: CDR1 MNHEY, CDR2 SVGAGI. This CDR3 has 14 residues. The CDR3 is CASSRQGENNEQFF. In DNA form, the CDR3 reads TGTGCCAGCAGCCGACAGGGCGAAAACAATGAGCAGTTCTTC.

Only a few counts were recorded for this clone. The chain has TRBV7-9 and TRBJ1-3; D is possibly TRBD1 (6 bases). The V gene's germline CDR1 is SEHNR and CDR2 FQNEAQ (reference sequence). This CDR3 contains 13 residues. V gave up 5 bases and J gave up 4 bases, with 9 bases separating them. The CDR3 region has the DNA TGTGCCAGCAGCCCAGGGGAAGGAAACACCATATATTTT. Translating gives CASSPGEGNTIYF.

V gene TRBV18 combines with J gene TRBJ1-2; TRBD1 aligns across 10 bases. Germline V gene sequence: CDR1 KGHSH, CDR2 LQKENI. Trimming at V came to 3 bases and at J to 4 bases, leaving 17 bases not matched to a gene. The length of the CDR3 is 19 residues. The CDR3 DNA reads TGTGCCAGCTCACCCCCAGAGGGACAGGGGAATCTAGGAAGCTATGGCTACACCTTC. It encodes CASSPPEGQGNLGSYGYTF.